The 15 T cell receptor beta chains below were found in one sample sequenced in a study of identical twins. Each CDR3 protein is one row after TCRdb ran MiXCR on the 5' RACE reads. Among 1.5 million to 2 million distinct CDR3 sequences listed, around a third were seen once. The sample taken for sequencing was cord blood. These receptors were taken from a newborn girl in good health.

The chain couples TRBV29-1 to TRBJ2-4; D uncertain. The DNA end is more similar to TRBJ2-7, so the J call may be wrong. This CDR3 spans 17 amino acids. Germline CDR1 SQVTM, CDR2 ANQGSEA. The CDR3 nucleotides are TGCAGCGTTGGTTCCGGACGCCCAGGTCGTTATGGGTACGAGCAGTACTTC. Residues: CSVGSGRPGRYGYEQYF.

This clonotype was detected only a few times. This chain uses TRBV12-3 or TRBV12-4 with TRBJ1-5; possible D gene TRBD1, 6 bases. The CDR3 sequence is 22 residues long. Trimming cost V 2 bases and J 0 bases, with 29 bases left between them. CDR3 sequence: CASSLSSRLYGQFNYSNQPQHF. CDR3 coding DNA: TGTGCCAGCAGTTTATCTTCGAGGTTATATGGACAGTTCAACTATAGCAATCAGCCCCAGCATTTT.

This clonotype was counted between two and nine times. The V call is TRBV20-1, the J call TRBJ2-1, with 9 bases identical to TRBD2. The CDR3 totals 14 residues. The V gene's germline CDR1 is DFQATT and CDR2 SNEGSKA (reference sequence). Trimming cost V 2 bases and J 4 bases; bases outside gene matches: 3. The CDR3 region is CSARSSGVYNEQFF. The CDR3 bases are TGCAGTGCTAGATCTAGCGGGGTTTACAATGAGCAGTTCTTC.

This clonotype came up a few times. The genes are TRBV5-1 and TRBJ2-4; no clear D. Trimming pared 5 bases from V and 5 bases from J, leaving 14 bases between. Germline CDR1 SGHRS, CDR2 YFSETQ. The CDR3 covers 14 residues. CDR3 protein: CASRISGPQNIQYF. In nucleotides, the CDR3 is TGCGCCAGCAGAATCTCAGGTCCCCAAAACATTCAGTACTTC.

About this clonotype itself: A much larger clone differs by one base, so this may be a read error. The rearrangement joins TRBV29-1 to TRBJ2-5, with 7 bases aligning to TRBD1. The CDR3 consists of 12 residues. Looked up from germline, CDR1 is SQVTM and CDR2 is ANQGSEA. The ends lost 6 bases at V and 13 bases at J; junction bases unmatched: 14. CDR3: CSVRTGYYERYF. The CDR3 region has the DNA TGCAGCGTACGGACAGGATACTACGAGCGGTACTTC.

The V call is TRBV20-1, the J call TRBJ2-7; 10 bases are shared with TRBD2. V gave up 5 bases and J gave up 3 bases; unmatched junction bases: 10. CDR1 and CDR2 from the germline V gene are DFQATT and SNEGSKA (reference sequence). This CDR3 is 15 amino acids long. CDR3 region: CSAPNKASGSYEQYF. Written as DNA, the CDR3 is TGCAGTGCTCCAAACAAGGCTAGCGGGAGCTACGAGCAGTACTTC.

This clonotype was observed many times. The chain combines TRBV27 with TRBJ2-1; D may be TRBD1 (6 bases). This CDR3 contains 14 residues. Germline-derived CDR1 and CDR2 are MNHEY and SMNVEV (reference sequence). The V gene lost 6 bases and the J gene lost 0 bases, with 9 bases spanning the gap. CDR3 nucleotides: TGTGCCAGCAGGAGGGGGAGCTCCTACAATGAGCAGTTCTTC. It codes for CASRRGSSYNEQFF.

The chain combines TRBV20-1 with TRBJ2-3; 7 nucleotides agree with TRBD2. Germline assignment: CDR1 DFQATT and CDR2 SNEGSKA (reference sequence). CDR3 length equals 15 residues. After removal of 2 bases from V and 1 base from J, the junction contained 6 bases not matched to a gene. CDR3 sequence: CSARSTSRGTDTQYF. Written as DNA, the CDR3 is TGCAGTGCTAGATCGACTAGCCGGGGCACAGATACGCAGTATTTT.

This clonotype was detected many times. The CDR3 nucleotides read TGCGCCAGCAGCTTTCTAGCGGGAGGCTCCTACAATGAGCAGTTCTTC. Translation: CASSFLAGGSYNEQFF. V usage is TRBV5-1 and J usage is TRBJ2-1; 11 positions match TRBD2. This CDR3 contains 16 residues. V lost 2 bases to trimming and J lost 0 bases; unmatched junction nucleotides: 1. Germline V gene sequence: CDR1 SGHRS, CDR2 YFSETQ.

The chain uses TRBV6-1 and TRBJ2-5; TRBD1 matches at 9 bases. The J call may not be correct, given that the DNA end is closer to TRBJ2-7. Germline assignment: CDR1 MNHNS and CDR2 SASEGT. The CDR3 consists of 14 residues. CDR3 sequence (DNA): TGTGCCAGCAGCCAACAGGGGGCCACATACGAGCAGTACTTC. Translating it yields CASSQQGATYEQYF.

This clonotype was counted between two and nine times. V is TRBV21-1 and J is TRBJ2-7; the table gives TRBD2 as D, unverified against the DNA. TRBV21-1 is listed as a pseudogene. The CDR3 totals 20 residues. The CDR3 DNA follows: TGTGCCAGCAGCAAACCCGGACTAAGTGGGTGCATCTCGAAAAAGGAGGAGCAGTACTTC. This sequence encodes CASSKPGLSGCISKKEEQYF.

The J gene is TRBJ2-3, the V gene TRBV7-9; D is unclear. V was shortened by 1 base and J by 9 bases, with 11 bases between the two germline ends. CDR3 length: 13 residues. Germline V CDR1 and CDR2: SEHNR, FQNEAQ (reference sequence). The CDR3 nucleotides are TGTGCCAGCAGCTTAGGCGACCGCCTGACGCAGTATTTT. Translated: CASSLGDRLTQYF. Filled out from reference TRBV7-9 and TRBJ2-3, the complete variable domain reads DTGVSQNPRHKITKRGQNVTFRCDPISEHNRLYWYRQTLGQGPEFLTYFQNEAQLEKSRLLSDRFSAERPKGSFSTLEIQRTEQGDSAMYLCASSLGDRLTQYFGPGTRLTVL.

This clonotype appeared a few times. V gene TRBV25-1 combines with J gene TRBJ2-3; TRBD1 might be the D (6 bases). The germline gives CDR1 MGHDK, CDR2 SYGVNS. V gave up 0 bases and J gave up 0 bases, with 22 bases separating them. The CDR3 runs to 20 residues. The CDR3 spells CASSEYLNRAGALSTDTQYF. CDR3 DNA: TGTGCCAGCAGTGAATACTTGAATCGGGCAGGGGCCCTCAGCACAGATACGCAGTATTTT.

The V call is TRBV12-3 or TRBV12-4, the J call TRBJ1-2; 7 bases fit TRBD1. The CDR3 covers 14 residues. V dropped 7 bases and J dropped 13; count of bases not matched to a gene: 18. The CDR3 nucleotides read TGTGCCAGCACCCTAGGACAGGAAGGGCGGAGGGGCACCTTC. Its protein product is CASTLGQEGRRGTF.

Only a few counts were recorded for this clonotype. V usage is TRBV12-3 or TRBV12-4 and J usage is TRBJ1-5, with 9 bases that match TRBD1. The CDR3 runs to 16 residues. V lost 5 bases, J lost 3 bases, and 8 bases stayed unmatched. CDR3: CASSPRTGEDNQPQHF. Written as DNA, the CDR3 is TGTGCCAGCAGTCCCCGGACAGGGGAGGACAATCAGCCCCAGCATTTT.